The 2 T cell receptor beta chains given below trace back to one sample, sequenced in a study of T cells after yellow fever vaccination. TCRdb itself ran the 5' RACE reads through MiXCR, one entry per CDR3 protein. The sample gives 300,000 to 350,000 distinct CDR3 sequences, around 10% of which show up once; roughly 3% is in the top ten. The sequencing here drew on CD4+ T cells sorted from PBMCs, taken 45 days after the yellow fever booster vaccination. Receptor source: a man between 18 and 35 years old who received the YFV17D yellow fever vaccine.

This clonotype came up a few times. CDR3 residues: CASSLIVLAGGPSTDTQYF. The CDR3 DNA reads as TGTGCCAGCAGCTTAATCGTATTGGCGGGGGGCCCTAGCACAGATACGCAGTATTTT. The chain links TRBV7-2 to TRBJ2-3; 8 bases agree with TRBD2. Germline V gene data show CDR1 as SGHTA and CDR2 as FQGNSA. The CDR3 covers 19 residues. Trimming removed 2 bases from V and 0 bases from J; junction bases left unmatched: 13.

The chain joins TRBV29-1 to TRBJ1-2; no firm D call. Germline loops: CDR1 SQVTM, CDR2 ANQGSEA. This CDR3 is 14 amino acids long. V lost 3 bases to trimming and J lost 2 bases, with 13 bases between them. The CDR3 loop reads CSVEVGVTNYGYTF. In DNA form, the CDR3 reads TGCAGCGTTGAGGTCGGGGTGACCAACTATGGCTACACCTTC.